Presented here are 32 T cell receptor beta chains from one specimen sequenced in a study of response to subunit inactivated influenza vaccine. Each CDR3 protein is one row after TCRdb ran MiXCR on the RT-PCR reads. The repertoire holds a few hundred thousand distinct CDR3 sequences, with approximately 15% as singletons. This sample comprised PBMCs from blood, obtained less than 13 days after vaccination. These receptors were obtained from a man aged 50-59 years who received an inactivated influenza vaccine.

This clonotype showed up just a few times. The CDR3 protein is CASSFLPGQGESEQFF. In nucleotides, the CDR3 is TGTGCCAGCAGTTTCCTCCCGGGACAGGGGGAAAGTGAGCAGTTCTTC. The V gene is TRBV27, the J gene TRBJ2-1; TRBD1 aligns across 11 bases. CDR3 size: 16 residues. J lost 9 bases, V lost 3 bases, and 10 bases had no gene match. From germline, CDR1 is MNHEY and CDR2 SMNVEV (reference sequence).

This clonotype was seen only a few times. The rearrangement joins TRBV10-2 to TRBJ2-1, with D unresolved. The CDR3 sequence is 16 residues long. The V gene lost 0 bases and the J gene lost 15 bases, with 24 bases spanning the gap. The germline CDR1 and CDR2 sequences are WSHSY and SAAADI. CDR3 sequence: CASSESPGFDLETRFF. The CDR3 DNA reads TGCGCCAGCAGTGAGTCCCCGGGTTTCGACCTGGAGACCCGGTTCTTC.

Of note for this clonotype: One end of the junction varies from germline; a read error may be responsible. The V gene is TRBV7-2, the J gene TRBJ2-2; D is ambiguous. The germline V gene encodes CDR1 SGHTA and CDR2 FQGNSA. This CDR3 contains 14 residues. CDR3 nucleotides: TGTGCCAGCAGCTTAGCAGGGAACGCCGGGGAGCTGTTTTTT. As protein: CASSLAGNAGELFF.

V is TRBV9 and J is TRBJ2-5; 7 bases align to TRBD2. CDR3 length: 16 amino acids. Germline values: CDR1 SGDLS, CDR2 YYNGEE. The V gene end was trimmed by 0 bases and the J gene end by 1 base; junction bases not matched to a gene: 6. For the CDR3, the DNA is TGTGCCAGCAGCGTAGGTCGGGGACTACTCCAAGAGACCCAGTACTTC. This encodes CASSVGRGLLQETQYF.

A few counts support this clonotype. The rearrangement uses TRBV27 and TRBJ2-1; D is uncertain. V was shortened by 7 bases and J by 5 bases, with 6 bases between the two germline ends. CDR3 length equals 11 residues. Germline assignment: CDR1 MNHEY and CDR2 SMNVEV (reference sequence). CDR3 bases: TGTGCCAGCATAGGCGACAATGAGCAGTTCTTC. It translates to CASIGDNEQFF.

The rearrangement uses TRBV20-1 and TRBJ1-1; 10 nucleotides align to TRBD1. The germline V gene encodes CDR1 DFQATT and CDR2 SNEGSKA (reference sequence). The CDR3 has 14 residues. The V gene end was trimmed by 4 bases and the J gene end by 5 bases; junction bases not matched to a gene: 7. CDR3 sequence (DNA): TGCAGTGCTACCTCCGGGACAGGGGTTACTGAAGCTTTCTTT. Translated, it gives CSATSGTGVTEAFF.

This clonotype is a singleton in its sample. The V gene is TRBV12-3 or TRBV12-4, the J gene TRBJ2-5; D is uncertain. The CDR3 has 15 amino acids. Trimming removed 6 bases from V and 5 bases from J, with 19 bases in between. For the CDR3, the DNA is TGTGCCAGCAGGGTGGCCCTTCCGGGTAGCGAGACCCAGTACTTC. This gives the protein CASRVALPGSETQYF.

This clonotype appeared a few times. The chain uses TRBV18 and TRBJ2-2; D remains unclear. Germline CDR1 and CDR2: KGHSH and LQKENI. The CDR3 totals 14 residues. V was pared by 2 bases and J by 1 base, with 5 bases between. In DNA, the CDR3 is TGTGCCAGCTCACCAGAGGTGAACACCGGGGAGCTGTTTTTT. Translation: CASSPEVNTGELFF.

This clonotype was detected only a few times. The V and J genes are TRBV3-1 and TRBJ1-3; D not certain. Germline CDR1 and CDR2: LGHDT and YNNKEL (reference sequence). The germline V and J ends were trimmed by 2 bases and 2 bases, with 10 bases remaining between them. The CDR3 spans 15 residues. Here the CDR3 reads CASSQKPGTGNTIYF. The CDR3 nucleotides read TGTGCCAGCAGCCAAAAGCCGGGGACTGGAAACACCATATATTTT. Variable domain in full (rest from reference TRBV3-1 and TRBJ1-3): DTAVSQTPKYLVTQMGNDKSIKCEQNLGHDTMYWYKQDSKKFLKIMFSYNNKELIINETVPNRFSPKSPDKAHLNLHINSLELGDSAVYFCASSQKPGTGNTIYFGEGSWLTVV.

At least ten counts were recorded for this clonotype. The genes are TRBV7-2 and TRBJ2-7, with D unclear. The length of the CDR3 is 14 residues. Deletions cut 0 bases from V and 4 bases from J, with 10 bases between. The V gene's germline CDR1 is SGHTA and CDR2 FQGNSA. The CDR3 region is CASSLAREAYEQYF. The CDR3, as DNA: TGTGCCAGCAGCTTAGCTAGGGAAGCATACGAGCAGTACTTC.

The genes are TRBV15 and TRBJ2-1, with D perhaps assigned TRBD1 or TRBD2 (6 bases each). The CDR3 is made up of 17 amino acids. V lost 0 bases, J lost 6 bases, and 18 bases lay in between. The germline V gene encodes CDR1 LNHNV and CDR2 YYDKDF (reference sequence). This CDR3 reads CATSRDLTGAPSNEQFF. The CDR3, as DNA: TGTGCCACCAGCAGAGATTTAACGGGGGCCCCCTCCAATGAGCAGTTCTTC.

This clonotype appeared a few times. J is TRBJ2-5 and V is TRBV20-1; 7 positions agree with TRBD2. Germline V CDR1 and CDR2: DFQATT, SNEGSKA (reference sequence). The CDR3 has 15 residues. J lost 3 bases, V lost 0 bases, and 7 bases had no gene match. Written as DNA, the CDR3 is TGCAGTGCTAGAGATGTCCGGCTAGCGGAAGAGACCCAGTACTTC. As protein: CSARDVRLAEETQYF.

The V gene is TRBV29-1, the J gene TRBJ2-1; D call uncertain. Per germline, CDR1 SQVTM and CDR2 ANQGSEA. With 4 bases removed from V and 15 bases from J, the gap between germline ends came to 16 bases. The CDR3 spans 11 residues. CDR3 coding DNA: TGCAGCGTTGGTAGGGTCCCTTGGGGGTTCTTC. It yields the protein CSVGRVPWGFF.

There are many counts of this clonotype. The chain couples TRBV6-6 to TRBJ1-5; the D gene is possibly TRBD1 (5 bases). The CDR3 runs 15 residues. Germline V lookup: CDR1 MNHNY, CDR2 SVGAGI (reference sequence). V gave up 5 bases and J gave up 0 bases, with 11 bases separating them. This CDR3 reads CASSPGTYSNQPQHF. As DNA, the CDR3 is TGTGCCAGCAGTCCCGGGACCTATAGCAATCAGCCCCAGCATTTT.

This clonotype was seen ten or more times. This chain uses TRBV20-1 with TRBJ2-1, with D maybe TRBD2 (5 bases). Between the trimmed V and J ends, which lost 6 bases and 1 base, there was a span of 13 bases. This CDR3 comprises 14 residues. The germline gives CDR1 DFQATT, CDR2 SNEGSKA (reference sequence). This chain's CDR3 is CSARTSGSYNEQFF. The CDR3 nucleotides are TGCAGTGCAAGGACCTCGGGGTCCTACAATGAGCAGTTCTTC.

The V call is TRBV20-1, the J call TRBJ2-7, with a possible D match to TRBD1 (5 bases). The CDR3 covers 14 residues. V was cut by 3 bases and J by 4 bases, with 16 bases left in between. Per the germline V gene, CDR1 is DFQATT and CDR2 is SNEGSKA (reference sequence). Here the CDR3 DNA reads TGCAGTGCTAGTCGGCAGGGTTTGCCGTACGAGCAGTACTTC. This translates into CSASRQGLPYEQYF.

The chain combines TRBV6-5 with TRBJ2-1; 9 bases are shared with TRBD2. This CDR3 is 15 amino acids long. With 2 bases clipped from V and 6 bases from J, the junction kept 5 bases outside the gene matches. Germline loops: CDR1 MNHEY, CDR2 SVGAGI. DNA of the CDR3: TGTGCCAGCAGTTACCTAGCGGGAAAGGCCAATGAGCAGTTCTTC. It encodes CASSYLAGKANEQFF.

V gene TRBV4-3 combines with J gene TRBJ2-7, with 7 bases that match TRBD2. The germline V gene has CDR1 LGHNA and CDR2 YSLEER. The CDR3 is 15 residues long. Unmatched junction bases numbered 6, after V lost 4 bases and J lost 0 bases. CDR3 sequence (DNA): TGCGCCAGCAGCCTGGACGCTAGCGGCTCCTACGAGCAGTACTTC. It encodes CASSLDASGSYEQYF.

The rearrangement links TRBV29-1 to TRBJ2-1; 9 nucleotides match TRBD2. This CDR3 contains 15 residues. Unmatched junction bases numbered 11, after V lost 6 bases and J lost 5 bases. From germline, CDR1 is SQVTM and CDR2 ANQGSEA. The CDR3 protein is CSVVIWREGHNEQFF. The DNA of the CDR3 is TGCAGCGTCGTGATATGGCGGGAGGGCCACAATGAGCAGTTCTTC.

This chain links TRBV10-3 with TRBJ2-1, with 11 bases aligning to TRBD2. The CDR3 loop spans 13 amino acids. Germline V gene lookup returns CDR1 ENHRY and CDR2 SYGVKD. Trimming at V came to 7 bases and at J to 7 bases, leaving 3 bases not matched to a gene. The CDR3 region has the DNA TGTGCCATCACGGGACTAGCGGCTAATGAGCAGTTCTTC. The encoded protein is CAITGLAANEQFF.

This chain joins TRBV5-1 and TRBJ1-1; possible D gene TRBD1, 5 bases. Trimming took 4 bases from V and 1 from J, leaving 11 bases between them. The CDR3 consists of 14 residues. The germline V gene encodes CDR1 SGHRS and CDR2 YFSETQ. CDR3: CASSQQVKNTEAFF. The CDR3 DNA sequence: TGCGCCAGCAGCCAACAGGTGAAGAACACTGAAGCTTTCTTT. The full variable domain, in which reference TRBV5-1 and TRBJ1-1 provide the parts outside the CDR3, is KAGVTQTPRYLIKTRGQQVTLSCSPISGHRSVSWYQQTPGQGLQFLFEYFSETQRNKGNFPGRFSGRQFSNSRSEMNVSTLELGDSALYLCASSQQVKNTEAFFGQGTRLTVV.

This clonotype showed up just a few times. The chain joins TRBV6-5 to TRBJ1-4, with a tentative D call TRBD1 (5 bases). V lost 2 bases and J lost 7, with 14 bases in between. Germline lookup yields CDR1 MNHEY and CDR2 SVGAGI. The CDR3 contains 15 residues. Here the CDR3 DNA reads TGTGCCAGCAGTTACGGGACGGGGTTGGGTGAAAAACTGTTTTTT. Translating gives CASSYGTGLGEKLFF.

The chain employs TRBV12-3 or TRBV12-4 and TRBJ2-2; possible D gene TRBD2, 5 bases. V was cut by 5 bases and J by 1 base, with 14 bases left in between. The CDR3 spans 16 residues. CDR3 region: CASSVSSPRNTGELFF. DNA for the CDR3: TGTGCCAGCAGTGTCTCTAGCCCGAGGAACACCGGGGAGCTGTTTTTT.

This chain links TRBV5-1 with TRBJ2-1, with D perhaps being TRBD1 or TRBD2 (5 bases each). The CDR3 totals 16 residues. V was shortened by 0 bases and J by 2 bases, with 12 bases between the two germline ends. The germline V gene encodes CDR1 SGHRS and CDR2 YFSETQ. CDR3 sequence: CASSLASGAPYNEQFF. As DNA, the CDR3 is TGCGCCAGCAGCTTGGCCTCCGGGGCCCCCTACAATGAGCAGTTCTTC.

This chain joins TRBV12-3 or TRBV12-4 and TRBJ1-3, with D unclear. The CDR3 length is 16 residues. The V gene lost 7 bases and the J gene lost 0 bases, with 16 bases spanning the gap. CDR3 nucleotide sequence: TGTGCCAGCACCGAAAGACTTTCCCCCTCTGGAAACACCATATATTTT. Translating gives CASTERLSPSGNTIYF.

The rearrangement uses TRBV25-1 and TRBJ2-2; D not resolved. Trimming pared 2 bases from V and 9 bases from J, leaving 7 bases between. CDR1 and CDR2 from the germline V gene are MGHDK and SYGVNS. There are 12 residues in the CDR3. CDR3 protein: CASSEPSRELFF. The DNA for the CDR3 is TGTGCCAGCAGTGAACCGAGCCGGGAGCTGTTTTTT.

This clonotype occurred a few times. The chain uses TRBV28 and TRBJ2-2; maybe TRBD1 (6 bases). Germline V gene data show CDR1 as MDHEN and CDR2 as SYDVKM. The CDR3 is 13 amino acids. The V end lost 5 bases, the J end lost 10 bases, and 14 bases lay between the germline ends. Here the CDR3 reads CASSLQGRPELFF. The CDR3 coding sequence is TGTGCCAGCAGTCTACAGGGAAGGCCGGAGCTGTTTTTT.

In the case of this clonotype: An end of the junction does not agree with germline; a read error may underlie this. The chain is built from TRBV7-9 and TRBJ2-7; tentatively, D is TRBD1 or TRBD2 (5 bases each). CDR3 length: 14 residues. Germline lookup yields CDR1 SEHNR and CDR2 FQNEAQ (reference sequence). For the CDR3, the DNA is TGTGCCAGCAACTTAGAAGGGACCGCCTACGAGCAGTACTTC. It yields the protein CASNLEGTAYEQYF. Supplemented by reference TRBV7-9 and TRBJ2-7, the full variable domain reads DTGVSQNPRHKITKRGQNVTFRCDPISEHNRLYWYRQTLGQGPEFLTYFQNEAQLEKSRLLSDRFSAERPKGSFSTLEIQRTEQGDSAMYLCASNLEGTAYEQYFGPGTRLTVT.

This clonotype was detected many times. The genes are TRBV6-1 and TRBJ2-2; tentatively, D is TRBD1 or TRBD2 (5 bases each). Germline-derived CDR1 and CDR2 are MNHNS and SASEGT. With 4 bases removed from V and 3 bases from J, the gap between germline ends came to 15 bases. The CDR3 runs 16 residues. CDR3 DNA: TGTGCCAGCAGTGGGAACTTTGGGGGAGACACCGGGGAGCTGTTTTTT. It codes for CASSGNFGGDTGELFF.

This clonotype was picked up a small number of times. The chain has TRBV2 and TRBJ1-6; D is ambiguous. Germline V gene sequence: CDR1 SNHLY, CDR2 FYNNEI. V was trimmed by 7 bases and J by 7 bases, leaving 17 bases between them. The CDR3 extends over 15 amino acids. The CDR3 sequence: CASTWAGLGNSPLHF. For the CDR3, the DNA is TGTGCCAGCACTTGGGCCGGTCTTGGCAATTCACCCCTCCACTTT. Supplemented by reference TRBV2 and TRBJ1-6, the full variable domain reads EPEVTQTPSHQVTQMGQEVILRCVPISNHLYFYWYRQILGQKVEFLVSFYNNEISEKSEIFDDQFSVERPDGSNFTLKIRSTKLEDSAMYFCASTWAGLGNSPLHFGNGTRLTVT.

This clonotype was counted many times. The V gene is TRBV4-3, the J gene TRBJ2-3; TRBD2 might be the D (5 bases). This CDR3 has 15 residues. Trimming removed 6 bases from V and 3 bases from J, with 16 bases in between. The germline CDR1 and CDR2 sequences are LGHNA and YSLEER. Here the CDR3 reads CASRHGLRGTDTQYF. DNA for the CDR3: TGCGCCAGCAGGCACGGACTCCGCGGGACAGATACGCAGTATTTT.

The chain combines TRBV14 with TRBJ2-5; D possibly corresponds to TRBD1 (6 bases). V lost 4 bases, J lost 1 base, and 13 bases lay in between. The CDR3 is 15 residues long. Germline loops: CDR1 SGHDN, CDR2 FVKESK. The CDR3 DNA is TGTGCCAGCAGCCGCTTCCAGGGGATCCAAGAGACCCAGTACTTC. Its translation: CASSRFQGIQETQYF.